These T cell receptor beta chains were read from a single sample in a study of shared clonotypes between healthy human individuals. Assay: immunoSEQ multiplex PCR; the TCRdb copy retains only in-frame clones and omits some. Of about 2.5 million clones detected, roughly 90% appear once; the ten largest clones hold approximately 0.4%. The specimen sequenced was naive CD4+ T cells from PBMCs. The source is a young man in good health. Some clones in this sample may be carry-over from other donors' samples. CDR3s include the opening cysteine and the closing phenylalanine or tryptophan. The D gene is left open where the match is weak. Only some rows state a clone size, as once, few, many or a class for expanded clones.

>once|TRBV18|TRBD1|TRBJ1-5
CASSGGQGNQPQHF
TGTGCCAGCTCAGGGGGACAGGGAAATCAGCCCCAGCATTTT
>few|TRBV9|-|TRBJ1-1
CASSVGGRAEAFF
TGTGCCAGCAGCGTGGGGGGCCGGGCTGAAGCTTTCTTT
>-|TRBV28|TRBD1|TRBJ1-1
CASSLGARGFREAFF
TGTGCCAGCAGTCTGGGGGCCAGGGGGTTCCGTGAAGCTTTCTTT
>-|TRBV28|TRBD2|TRBJ2-3
CASRVAGGMNTQYF
TGTGCCAGCAGGGTAGCGGGAGGAATGAATACGCAGTATTTT
>-|TRBV13|-|TRBJ1-2
CASSPPPGANYGYTF
TGTGCCAGCAGCCCCCCCCCGGGAGCTAACTATGGCTACACCTTC
>-|TRBV15|-|TRBJ2-1
CATSREGGNPREQFF
TGTGCCACCAGCAGAGAAGGAGGCAACCCTCGAGAACAGTTCTTC
>-|TRBV5-5|-|TRBJ1-5
CASSPLVGNQPQHF
TGTGCCAGCAGCCCCCTAGTGGGGAATCAGCCCCAGCATTTT
>once|TRBV6-1|-|TRBJ1-4
CASSATGSANEKLFF
TGTGCCAGCAGTGCCACAGGGAGCGCTAATGAAAAACTGTTTTTT
>-|TRBV27|TRBD2|TRBJ2-1
CASSSIGGHAGGYNEQFF
TGTGCCAGCAGTTCTATCGGGGGCCACGCGGGGGGCTACAATGAGCAGTTCTTC
>-|TRBV2|-|TRBJ1-4
CASSELGGRVKLFF
TGTGCCAGCAGTGAATTGGGGGGGCGGGTAAAACTGTTTTTT
>-|TRBV5-1|-|TRBJ1-1
CASSLVLGSNTEAFF
TGCGCCAGCAGCTTGGTTCTGGGGTCGAACACTGAAGCTTTCTTT
>-|TRBV9|-|TRBJ2-3
CASSVAPLAYLTDTQYF
TGTGCCAGCAGCGTAGCCCCCCTAGCGTACCTCACAGATACGCAGTATTTT
>few|TRBV5-1|-|TRBJ2-2
CASSLNLLAGLFF
TGCGCCAGCAGCTTGAATCTCCTCGCAGGGCTGTTTTTT
>-|TRBV29-1|-|TRBJ2-7
CSVGVGYEQYF
TGCAGCGTTGGGGTCGGGTACGAGCAGTACTTC
>few|TRBV7-9|TRBD1|TRBJ2-5
CASSRDSPVGTQYF
TGTGCCAGCAGCAGGGACAGCCCGGTCGGGACCCAGTACTTC
>-|TRBV4-2|-|TRBJ2-7
CASSQTSSREQYF
TGTGCCAGCAGCCAGACTTCCTCGCGGGAGCAGTACTTC
>-|TRBV18|TRBD2|TRBJ2-7
CASSPRLAGGPYEQYF
TGTGCCAGCTCACCACGACTAGCGGGAGGGCCGTACGAGCAGTACTTC
>-|TRBV29-1|-|TRBJ2-1
CSVGRMNNEQFF
TGCAGCGTTGGTAGAATGAACAATGAGCAGTTCTTC
>-|TRBV6-5|TRBD1|TRBJ2-1
CASSFQTGGGPNEQFF
TGTGCTAGCAGTTTCCAGACAGGGGGGGGTCCGAATGAGCAGTTCTTC
>-|TRBV2|TRBD2|TRBJ2-1
CASSGRLAGGYNEQFF
TGTGCCAGCAGTGGGCGCCTAGCGGGAGGTTACAATGAGCAGTTCTTC
>-|TRBV7-2|-|TRBJ2-1
CASSLRGIQGEQFF
TGTGCCAGCAGCTTGCGCGGGATACAAGGTGAGCAGTTCTTC
>-|TRBV5-4|TRBD1|TRBJ1-3
CASSLDRGWNTIYF
TGTGCCAGCAGTTTGGACAGGGGGTGGAACACCATATATTTT